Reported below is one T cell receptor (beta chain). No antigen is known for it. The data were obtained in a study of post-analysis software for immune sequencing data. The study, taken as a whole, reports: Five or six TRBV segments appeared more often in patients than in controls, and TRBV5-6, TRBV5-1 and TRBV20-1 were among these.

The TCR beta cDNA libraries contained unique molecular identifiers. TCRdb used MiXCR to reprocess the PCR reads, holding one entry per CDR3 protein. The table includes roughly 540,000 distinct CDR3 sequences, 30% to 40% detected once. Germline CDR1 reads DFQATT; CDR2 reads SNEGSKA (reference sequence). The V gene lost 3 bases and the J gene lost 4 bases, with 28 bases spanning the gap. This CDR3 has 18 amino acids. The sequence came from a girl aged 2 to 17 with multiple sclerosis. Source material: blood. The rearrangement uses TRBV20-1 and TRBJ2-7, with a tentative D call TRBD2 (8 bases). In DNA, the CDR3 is TGCAGTGCTAGGCTCCGGCTAGCGGGTGCGACAGGGTGGTACGAGCAGTACTTC. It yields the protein CSARLRLAGATGWYEQYF.